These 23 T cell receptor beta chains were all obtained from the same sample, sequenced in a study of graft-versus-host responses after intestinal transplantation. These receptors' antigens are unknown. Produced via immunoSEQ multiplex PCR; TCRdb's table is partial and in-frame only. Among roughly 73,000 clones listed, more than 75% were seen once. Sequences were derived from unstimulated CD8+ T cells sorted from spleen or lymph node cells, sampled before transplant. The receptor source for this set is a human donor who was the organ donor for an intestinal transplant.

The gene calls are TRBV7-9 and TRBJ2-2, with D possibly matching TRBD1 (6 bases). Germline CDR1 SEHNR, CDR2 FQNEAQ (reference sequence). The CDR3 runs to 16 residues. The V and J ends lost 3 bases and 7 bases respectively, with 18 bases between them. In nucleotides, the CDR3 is TGTGCCAGCAGCTTTCAAGGGGGACGGCTGGACGGGGAGCTGTTTTTT. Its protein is CASSFQGGRLDGELFF. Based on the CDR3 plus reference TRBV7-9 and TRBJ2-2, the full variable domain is DTGVSQNPRHKITKRGQNVTFRCDPISEHNRLYWYRQTLGQGPEFLTYFQNEAQLEKSRLLSDRFSAERPKGSFSTLEIQRTEQGDSAMYLCASSFQGGRLDGELFFGEGSRLTVL.

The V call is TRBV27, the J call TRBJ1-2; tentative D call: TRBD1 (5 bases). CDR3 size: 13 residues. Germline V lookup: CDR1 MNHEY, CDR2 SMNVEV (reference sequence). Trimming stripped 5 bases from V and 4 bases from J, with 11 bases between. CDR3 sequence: CASSTQGFYGYTF. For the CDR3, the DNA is TGTGCCAGCAGTACCCAGGGTTTCTATGGCTACACCTTC.

CDR3 DNA: TGCGCCAGCAGCTTTCGAGGGGCCGGCACAGATACGCAGTATTTT. This sequence encodes CASSFRGAGTDTQYF. This chain uses TRBV5-1 with TRBJ2-3; D may correspond to TRBD1 or TRBD2 (5 bases each). V gave up 2 bases and J gave up 1 base, with 11 bases separating them. Germline CDR1 is SGHRS and CDR2 is YFSETQ. This CDR3 has 15 amino acids.

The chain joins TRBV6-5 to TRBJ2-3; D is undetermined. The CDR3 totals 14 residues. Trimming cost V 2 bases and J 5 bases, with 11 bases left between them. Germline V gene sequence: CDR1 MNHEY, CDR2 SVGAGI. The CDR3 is CASSYVGRVDTQYF. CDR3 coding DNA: TGTGCCAGCAGTTACGTAGGCCGCGTAGATACGCAGTATTTT.

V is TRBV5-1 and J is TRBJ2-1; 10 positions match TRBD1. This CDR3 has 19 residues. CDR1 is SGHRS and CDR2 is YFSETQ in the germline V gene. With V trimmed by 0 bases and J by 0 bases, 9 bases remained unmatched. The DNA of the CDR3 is TGCGCCAGCAGCTTGGCCCGGGACAGGGGATGGAGCTCCTACAATGAGCAGTTCTTC. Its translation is CASSLARDRGWSSYNEQFF.

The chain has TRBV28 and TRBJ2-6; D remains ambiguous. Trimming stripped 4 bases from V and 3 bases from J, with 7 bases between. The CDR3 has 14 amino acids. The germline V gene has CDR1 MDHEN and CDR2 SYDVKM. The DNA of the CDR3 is TGTGCCAGCAGTTCTGATGATGGGGCCAACGTCCTGACTTTC. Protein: CASSSDDGANVLTF.

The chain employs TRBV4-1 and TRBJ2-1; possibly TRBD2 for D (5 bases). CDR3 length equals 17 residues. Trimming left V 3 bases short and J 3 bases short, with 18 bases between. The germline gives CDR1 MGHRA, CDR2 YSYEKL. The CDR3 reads CASSHLTEAVYYNEQFF. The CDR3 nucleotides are TGCGCCAGCAGCCACCTTACGGAGGCGGTCTACTACAATGAGCAGTTCTTC.

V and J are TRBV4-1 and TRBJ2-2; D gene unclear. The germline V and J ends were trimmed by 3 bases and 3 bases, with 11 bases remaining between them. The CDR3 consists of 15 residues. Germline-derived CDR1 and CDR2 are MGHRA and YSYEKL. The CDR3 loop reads CASSHGPGYTGELFF. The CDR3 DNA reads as TGCGCCAGCAGCCACGGTCCAGGCTACACCGGGGAGCTGTTTTTT.

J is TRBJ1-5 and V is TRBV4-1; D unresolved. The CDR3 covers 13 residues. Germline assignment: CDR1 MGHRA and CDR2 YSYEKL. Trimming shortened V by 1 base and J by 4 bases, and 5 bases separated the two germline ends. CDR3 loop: CASSQGGNQPQHF. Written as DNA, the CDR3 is TGCGCCAGCAGCCAAGGCGGTAATCAGCCCCAGCATTTT.

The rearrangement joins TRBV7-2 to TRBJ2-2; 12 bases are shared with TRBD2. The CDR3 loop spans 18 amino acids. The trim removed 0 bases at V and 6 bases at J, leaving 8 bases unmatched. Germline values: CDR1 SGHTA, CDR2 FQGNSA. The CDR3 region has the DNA TGTGCCAGCAGCTTAGCCCCTAGCGGGGGGGCGATTCCCGGGGAGCTGTTTTTT. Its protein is CASSLAPSGGAIPGELFF.

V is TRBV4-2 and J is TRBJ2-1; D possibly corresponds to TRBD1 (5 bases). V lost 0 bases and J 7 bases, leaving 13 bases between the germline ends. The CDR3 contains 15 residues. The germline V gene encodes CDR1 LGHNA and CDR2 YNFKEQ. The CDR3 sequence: CASSQDRQSGNEQFF. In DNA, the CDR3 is TGTGCCAGCAGCCAAGACAGACAGAGTGGGAATGAGCAGTTCTTC.

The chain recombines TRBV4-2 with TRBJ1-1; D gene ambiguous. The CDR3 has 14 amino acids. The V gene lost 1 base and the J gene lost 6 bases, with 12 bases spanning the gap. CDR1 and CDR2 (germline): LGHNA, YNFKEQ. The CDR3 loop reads CASSQVGLEAEAFF. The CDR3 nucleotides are TGTGCCAGCAGCCAAGTTGGACTGGAGGCTGAAGCTTTCTTT.

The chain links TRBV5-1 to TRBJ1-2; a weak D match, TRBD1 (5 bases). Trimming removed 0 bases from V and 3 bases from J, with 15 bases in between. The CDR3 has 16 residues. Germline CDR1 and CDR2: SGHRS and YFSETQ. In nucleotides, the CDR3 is TGCGCCAGCAGCTTGGAATTTCCAGGGAGGGACTATGGCTACACCTTC. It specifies CASSLEFPGRDYGYTF.

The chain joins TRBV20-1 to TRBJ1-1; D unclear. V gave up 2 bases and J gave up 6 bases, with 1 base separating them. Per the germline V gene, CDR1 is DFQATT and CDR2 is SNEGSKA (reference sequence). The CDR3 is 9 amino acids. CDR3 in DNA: TGCAGTGCTAGACCTGAAGCTTTCTTT. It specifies CSARPEAFF.

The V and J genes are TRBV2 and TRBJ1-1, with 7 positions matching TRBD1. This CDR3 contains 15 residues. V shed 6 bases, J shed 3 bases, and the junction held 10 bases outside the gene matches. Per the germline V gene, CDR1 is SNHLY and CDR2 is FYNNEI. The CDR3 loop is CASSLSRTGYTEAFF. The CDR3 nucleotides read TGTGCCAGCAGCCTATCTAGGACAGGTTACACTGAAGCTTTCTTT.

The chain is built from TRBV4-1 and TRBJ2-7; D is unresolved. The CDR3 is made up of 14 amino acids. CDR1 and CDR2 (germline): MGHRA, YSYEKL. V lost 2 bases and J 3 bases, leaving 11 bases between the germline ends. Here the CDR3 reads CASSQMEGSYEQYF. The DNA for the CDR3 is TGCGCCAGCAGCCAAATGGAAGGCAGCTACGAGCAGTACTTC.

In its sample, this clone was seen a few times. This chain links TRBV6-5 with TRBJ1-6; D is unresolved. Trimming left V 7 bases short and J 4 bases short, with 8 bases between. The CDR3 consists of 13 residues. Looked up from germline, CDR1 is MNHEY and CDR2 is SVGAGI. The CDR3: CASKTDYNSPLHF. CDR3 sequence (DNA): TGTGCCAGCAAGACGGATTATAATTCACCCCTCCACTTT.

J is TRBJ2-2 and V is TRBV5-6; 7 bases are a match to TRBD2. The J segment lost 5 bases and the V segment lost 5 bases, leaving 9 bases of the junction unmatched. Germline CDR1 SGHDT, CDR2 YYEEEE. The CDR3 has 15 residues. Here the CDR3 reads CASRLWGGGTGELFF. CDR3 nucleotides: TGTGCCAGCAGGCTCTGGGGCGGGGGTACCGGGGAGCTGTTTTTT.

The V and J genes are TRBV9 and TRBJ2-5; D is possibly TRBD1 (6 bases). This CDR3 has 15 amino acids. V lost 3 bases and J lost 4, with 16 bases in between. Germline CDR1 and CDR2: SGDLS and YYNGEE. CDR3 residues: CASSANSQGRETQYF. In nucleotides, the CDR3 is TGTGCCAGCAGCGCCAATTCACAGGGCAGAGAGACCCAGTACTTC.

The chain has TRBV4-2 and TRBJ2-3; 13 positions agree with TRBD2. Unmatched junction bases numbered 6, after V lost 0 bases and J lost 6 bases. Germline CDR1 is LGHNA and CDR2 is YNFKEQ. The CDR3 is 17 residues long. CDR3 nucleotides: TGTGCCAGCAGCCAAGAACTAGCGGGGGGGCCGATTGATACGCAGTATTTT. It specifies CASSQELAGGPIDTQYF.

This CDR3 is CASSAFSPGRLRHGYTF. The DNA of the CDR3 is TGTGCCAGCAGTGCCTTTTCCCCGGGCAGACTGCGGCATGGCTACACCTTC. The chain employs TRBV28 and TRBJ1-2; no firm D call. CDR1 and CDR2 from the germline V gene are MDHEN and SYDVKM. CDR3 length: 17 residues. The V gene lost 5 bases and the J gene lost 6 bases, with 25 bases spanning the gap.

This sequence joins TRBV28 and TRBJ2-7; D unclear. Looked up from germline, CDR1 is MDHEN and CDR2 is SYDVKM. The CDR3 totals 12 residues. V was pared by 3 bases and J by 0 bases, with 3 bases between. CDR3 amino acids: CASSFGSYEQYF. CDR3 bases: TGTGCCAGCAGTTTTGGCTCCTACGAGCAGTACTTC.

The chain's CDR3 is CASSLYGGAVDTQYF. The CDR3 DNA follows: TGTGCCAGCAGCTTATACGGCGGGGCCGTAGATACGCAGTATTTT. The rearrangement uses TRBV7-3 and TRBJ2-3; tentatively, D is TRBD2 (6 bases). V dropped 2 bases and J dropped 5 bases, with 14 bases sitting between them. Germline CDR1 and CDR2: SGHTA and FQGTGA. CDR3 length: 15 amino acids.